The rows below give T cell receptor beta chains drawn from one sample of a study of blood T cell repertoires in COVID-19. TCRdb's copy holds only in-frame clones and misses some; the assay was immunoSEQ multiplex PCR. Of fewer than 350,000 clones detected, about four fifths appear once; the ten largest clones hold roughly 2.9%. The sequenced material came from peripheral blood. The receptors were gathered from a woman aged 60-70 years with active or convalescent COVID-19. Both conserved end residues are part of each CDR3. The D gene is left open where the match is weak. A clone size is listed for some rows: how often the clone was seen (once, few, many), or a class if it is expanded.

NA | TRBJ2-3 | few | TRBV6-5 | TGTGCCAGCAGTTACTCCGGCTGGGCCGACACAGATACGCAGTATTTT | CASSYSGWADTDTQYF
NA | TRBJ1-1 | NA | TRBV7-6 | TGTGCCAGCAGCTCCCCAAGTGAGGGGGATGGTGAAGCTTTCTTT | CASSSPSEGDGEAFF
NA | TRBJ2-3 | NA | TRBV18 | TGTGCCAGCTCACCACCCCGGACTAAATATACGCAGTATTTT | CASSPPRTKYTQYF
NA | TRBJ2-3 | once | TRBV6-2/TRBV6-3 | TGTGCCAGCAGTTACTTGGGGGCGGGCACAGATACGCAGTATTTT | CASSYLGAGTDTQYF
NA | TRBJ1-1 | NA | TRBV4-3 | TGCGCCAGCAGCCAAGATCGGGGGGGCCGGGGGACTGAAGCTTTCTTT | CASSQDRGGRGTEAFF
NA | TRBJ1-6 | NA | TRBV2 | TGTGCCAGCACCCCCGACGCCGGGGGTGAAAATTCACCCCTCCACTTT | CASTPDAGGENSPLHF
TRBD1 | TRBJ1-6 | NA | TRBV4-2 | TGTGCCAGCAGCCCTCTAGACAGGGGGCATTCACCCCTCCACTTT | CASSPLDRGHSPLHF
NA | TRBJ2-2 | few | TRBV5-1 | TGCGCCAGCAGCCTTAGCACCGGGGAGCTGTTTTTT | CASSLSTGELFF
NA | TRBJ2-7 | NA | TRBV7-2 | TGTGCCAGCAGCCCCGGCGCCGGAACGGGTTACGAGCAGTACTTC | CASSPGAGTGYEQYF
TRBD1 | TRBJ2-1 | NA | TRBV4-2 | TGTGCCAGCAGCCAAGAATCTCGGGACAGGGGAGTCAATGAGCAGTTCTTC | CASSQESRDRGVNEQFF
NA | TRBJ1-1 | NA | TRBV7-8 | TGTGCCAGCAGCTGGGGGCAGGTGAACACTGAAGCTTTCTTT | CASSWGQVNTEAFF
TRBD1 | TRBJ2-3 | few | TRBV19 | TGTGCCAGTAGAGACTCCGGGACAGGGGGCACAGATACGCAGTATTTT | CASRDSGTGGTDTQYF
TRBD1 | TRBJ1-2 | NA | TRBV6-5 | TGTGCCAGCAGTCCTGACAGGGCGAGTGCCTACACCTTC | CASSPDRASAYTF
TRBD1 | TRBJ2-1 | NA | TRBV5-6 | TGTGCCAGCAGCCGCTTGTTACAGGGGCGAGACAATGAGCAGTTCTTC | CASSRLLQGRDNEQFF
NA | TRBJ2-1 | once | TRBV19 | TGTGCCAGTAGTCTAAACGAGGTGCAGTTCTTC | CASSLNEVQFF
NA | TRBJ1-1 | NA | TRBV3-1/TRBV3-2 | TGTGCCAGCAGCCCCCGAGCAGGATTTGGCAACACTGAAGCTTTCTTT | CASSPRAGFGNTEAFF
NA | TRBJ1-3 | NA | TRBV27 | TGTGCCAGCAGTTTACAGGGGAGCTCTGGAAACACCATATATTTT | CASSLQGSSGNTIYF
TRBD1 | TRBJ1-5 | NA | TRBV6-5 | TGTGCCAGCAAGCGGGACAGGCTTAATCAGCCCCAGCATTTT | CASKRDRLNQPQHF
NA | TRBJ2-1 | few | TRBV4-2 | TGTGCCAGCAGCCAAGAGTGGGGCCAGGCTTACAATGAGCAGTTCTTC | CASSQEWGQAYNEQFF
NA | TRBJ2-5 | NA | TRBV6-6 | TGTGCCAGCAGTTACTCGAACAGCTTCCAGGGGACCCAGTACTTC | CASSYSNSFQGTQYF
NA | TRBJ2-1 | NA | TRBV27 | TGTGAGACAGGTGACGGCAATGAGCAGTTCTTC | CETGDGNEQFF
TRBD2 | TRBJ2-7 | NA | TRBV3-1/TRBV3-2 | TGTGCCAGCAGCCAAGGACTGAAGCGGGGGGCCCTATTTTACGAGCAGTACTTC | CASSQGLKRGALFYEQYF
TRBD2 | TRBJ2-5 | NA | TRBV11-2 | TGTGCCAGCAGGCCGCTAACTAGCGGGGGCGTGGGGACCCAGTACTTC | CASRPLTSGGVGTQYF
NA | TRBJ1-6 | NA | TRBV30 | TGTGCCTGGAGTGTACCCGGCGGATCGCGCAATTCACCCCTCCACTTT | CAWSVPGGSRNSPLHF
NA | TRBJ2-7 | NA | TRBV7-2 | TGTGCCAGCAGCTTTACAGGGCATCCCAGCTACGAGCAGTACTTC | CASSFTGHPSYEQYF
TRBD2 | TRBJ2-7 | few | TRBV3-1/TRBV3-2 | TGTGCCAGCAGCCAAATAGAAAGGACTAGCCTGTACTTC | CASSQIERTSLYF